The TCR beta chain under discussion was sequenced for a study of cytomegalovirus exposure and HLA in healthy donors. Study findings and constraints: In a later analysis, HLA-associated TCR beta chains were more clonally expanded than equally common others.

The primer mix had 60 Vbeta and 13 Jbeta primers. Some clones are missing from TCRdb's copy, which holds only in-frame ones; the method was immunoSEQ multiplex PCR. The table lists approximately 190,000 clones, more than 80% of them singletons. Regarding this clone: Antigen: not known.

The sequencing input was PBMCs. This TCR came from a woman aged 50 to 60 in good health and CMV-seropositive.

The CDR3 nucleotides read TGTGCCAGCAGTGCGAGACGGGCAACTAATGAAAAACTGTTTTTT. This translates into CASSARRATNEKLFF. The chain uses TRBV6-5 and TRBJ1-4; D unclear. The V end was cut by 5 bases, the J end by 0 bases, with 10 bases between. Germline V gives CDR1 MNHEY, CDR2 SVGAGI. CDR3 length equals 15 residues.